The next 26 T cell receptor beta chains were all read from a single sample in a study of vaccination effects on CD4 cells after COVID-19. Clones were read by immunoSEQ multiplex PCR, and TCRdb kept only the in-frame ones, dropping some. The data show some 47,000 clones, 60% to 75% seen once. These receptors are not linked to any known antigen. Investigators separated out CD4+ T cells once 10 days of culture had passed. Of the BNT162b2 and mRNA-1273 vaccines, participants received two doses of one or the other. Sequences were derived from CD4+ T cells from PBMCs cultured without peptide, sampled after COVID-19 vaccination. These receptors came from a human donor who received a COVID-19 vaccine.

There are a few counts of this clone. This sequence joins TRBV10-3 and TRBJ2-3; 13 bases match TRBD2. J was trimmed by 0 bases and V by 4 bases; bases with no gene match: 4. The CDR3 covers 17 residues. Germline CDR1 ENHRY, CDR2 SYGVKD. The CDR3 DNA follows: TGTGCCATCAGTGCCGGGACTAGCGGGACCAGCACAGATACGCAGTATTTT. Translating gives CAISAGTSGTSTDTQYF.

The rearrangement joins TRBV6-2 or TRBV6-3 to TRBJ1-2, with 9 bases matching TRBD1. Germline CDR1 MNHEY, CDR2 SVGEGT. With V trimmed by 2 bases and J by 8 bases, 6 bases remained unmatched. The CDR3 is 14 residues long. CDR3 sequence reads: CASSYPDRGGGYTF. The CDR3 DNA is TGTGCCAGCAGTTACCCCGACAGGGGGGGAGGCTACACCTTC.

The rearrangement uses TRBV5-1 and TRBJ1-5; D not resolved. With 4 bases removed from V and 7 bases from J, the gap between germline ends came to 15 bases. Per germline, CDR1 SGHRS and CDR2 YFSETQ. The CDR3 runs 14 residues. The CDR3 loop is CASSPGQLRQPQHF. The CDR3 DNA reads as TGCGCCAGCAGCCCCGGTCAGCTCCGACAGCCCCAGCATTTT.

The chain couples TRBV10-2 to TRBJ2-4, with D tentatively TRBD1 or TRBD2 (7 bases each). V was trimmed by 0 bases and J by 3 bases, leaving 15 bases between them. Germline V gene sequence: CDR1 WSHSY, CDR2 SAAADI. The CDR3 is made up of 17 amino acids. CDR3 loop: CASSESTGRVVKNIQYF. The CDR3 nucleotides are TGCGCCAGCAGTGAGTCGACAGGGAGGGTAGTCAAAAACATTCAGTACTTC.

The V call is TRBV3-1 (or the pseudogene TRBV3-2), the J call TRBJ1-2; D is possibly TRBD1 (5 bases). The V and J ends lost 0 bases and 6 bases respectively, with 14 bases between them. The CDR3 length is 15 residues. The germline V gene has CDR1 LGHDT and CDR2 YNNKEL (reference sequence). CDR3 DNA sequence: TGTGCCAGCAGCCAAGAGGGGCAGGCCGGCCATGGCTACACCTTC. This gives the protein CASSQEGQAGHGYTF.

This clone came up many times. The chain has TRBV5-4 and TRBJ1-2; D possibly corresponds to TRBD1 (6 bases). Between the trimmed V and J ends, which lost 4 bases and 4 bases, there was a span of 20 bases. The CDR3 contains 16 residues. Looked up from germline, CDR1 is SGHNT and CDR2 is YYREEE (reference sequence). This chain's CDR3 is CASSHPTGPGGYGYTF. The CDR3 bases are TGTGCCAGCAGCCACCCCACAGGGCCCGGGGGCTATGGCTACACCTTC.

The genes are TRBV18 and TRBJ2-7, with D possibly being TRBD2 (5 bases). The length of the CDR3 is 13 residues. V was cut by 3 bases and J by 2 bases, with 8 bases left in between. The germline V gene encodes CDR1 KGHSH and CDR2 LQKENI. The CDR3 protein is CASSPGVPYEQYF. In nucleotides, the CDR3 is TGTGCCAGCTCACCCGGGGTCCCCTACGAGCAGTACTTC.

The CDR3 spells CASSVQGGFGEQFF. The CDR3 DNA sequence: TGTGCCAGCAGCGTTCAGGGAGGGTTTGGTGAGCAGTTCTTC. The V call is TRBV9, the J call TRBJ2-1; 7 nucleotides agree with TRBD2. The CDR3 sequence is 14 residues long. Trimming at V came to 2 bases and at J to 9 bases, leaving 8 bases not matched to a gene. Germline CDR1 and CDR2: SGDLS and YYNGEE.

The rearrangement joins TRBV5-4 to TRBJ2-2; 8 bases are a match to TRBD1. From germline, CDR1 is SGHNT and CDR2 YYREEE (reference sequence). Trimming took 0 bases from V and 3 from J; bases not matched to a gene: 1. CDR3 length equals 15 residues. The CDR3 loop reads CASSLGQGYTGELFF. CDR3 DNA sequence: TGTGCCAGCAGCTTGGGACAGGGGTACACCGGGGAGCTGTTTTTT.

The chain has TRBV12-5 and TRBJ2-7; 9 nucleotides agree with TRBD1. The germline V gene has CDR1 LGHNT and CDR2 FRNRAP. The CDR3 loop spans 14 amino acids. V was clipped by 6 bases and J by 7 bases; unmatched bases: 10. The CDR3 DNA reads TGTGCTAGTGGCCTCGGGACAGGGTTCCGGGAGCAGTACTTC. The encoded protein is CASGLGTGFREQYF.

This rearrangement joins TRBV5-4 to TRBJ2-3; TRBD1 matches at 7 bases. The germline V gene has CDR1 SGHNT and CDR2 YYREEE (reference sequence). V trimming: 3 bases; J trimming: 2 bases; junction bases outside the gene matches: 9. The CDR3 extends over 16 amino acids. In DNA form, the CDR3 reads TGTGCCAGCAGCTCAACCGGGACAGACATCACAGATACGCAGTATTTT. Translating it yields CASSSTGTDITDTQYF.

This clone was observed a handful of times. V is TRBV12-5 and J is TRBJ2-5, with 9 bases lining up with TRBD1. This CDR3 region has 14 residues. V lost 6 bases to trimming and J lost 5 bases; unmatched junction nucleotides: 7. The germline CDR1 and CDR2 sequences are LGHNT and FRNRAP. CDR3 sequence reads: CASGPTGGRETQYF. The CDR3 DNA reads as TGTGCTAGTGGCCCTACAGGGGGCAGGGAGACCCAGTACTTC.

V is TRBV25-1 and J is TRBJ2-6; D remains ambiguous. The CDR3 extends over 14 amino acids. In germline, CDR1 is MGHDK, CDR2 SYGVNS. V was cut by 4 bases and J by 0 bases, with 4 bases left in between. CDR3: CASSGLSGANVLTF. CDR3 nucleotide sequence: TGTGCCAGCAGTGGACTCTCTGGGGCCAACGTCCTGACTTTC.

The chain is built from TRBV15 and TRBJ1-5; D unresolved. The ends were cut back, 0 bases at V and 5 bases at J, with 5 bases in the middle. The CDR3 runs to 13 residues. The germline gives CDR1 LNHNV, CDR2 YYDKDF (reference sequence). This chain's CDR3 is CATSRDPDQPQHF. In nucleotides, the CDR3 is TGTGCCACCAGCAGAGATCCGGATCAGCCCCAGCATTTT. Drawing the rest from reference TRBV15 and TRBJ1-5, the complete variable domain is DAMVIQNPRYQVTQFGKPVTLSCSQTLNHNVMYWYQQKSSQAPKLLFHYYDKDFNNEADTPDNFQSRRPNTSFCFLDIRSPGLGDTAMYLCATSRDPDQPQHFGDGTRLSIL.

This clone has a handful of counts. The chain couples TRBV12-3 or TRBV12-4 to TRBJ2-1, with D maybe TRBD1 (5 bases). The CDR3 consists of 13 residues. V shed 4 bases and J shed 11 bases, with 15 bases lying between them. CDR3: CASSSPGWGKQFF. The CDR3 DNA sequence: TGTGCCAGCAGTTCCCCCGGTTGGGGCAAGCAGTTCTTC.

The chain couples TRBV19 to TRBJ2-3; TRBD1 matches at 8 bases. The CDR3 consists of 14 residues. The ends lost 3 bases at V and 2 bases at J; junction bases unmatched: 1. CDR1 is LNHDA, CDR2 SQIVND, per germline (reference sequence). Written as DNA, the CDR3 is TGTGCCAGTAGTATTCAGGGGGCCACAGATACGCAGTATTTT. Its translation is CASSIQGATDTQYF. The entire variable domain, with the rest obtained from reference TRBV19 and TRBJ2-3, is as follows: DGGITQSPKYLFRKEGQNVTLSCEQNLNHDAMYWYRQDPGQGLRLIYYSQIVNDFQKGDIAEGYSVSREKKESFPLTVTSAQKNPTAFYLCASSIQGATDTQYFGPGTRLTVL.

The chain has TRBV6-4 and TRBJ2-5, with 10 bases aligning to TRBD2. V shed 6 bases and J 2 bases; nucleotides not matched to a gene: 9. CDR3 size: 16 residues. From germline, CDR1 is MRHNA and CDR2 SNTAGT. The CDR3 DNA reads as TGTGCCAGCAGGAGACCGGGACTAGCGTTGCAAGAGACCCAGTACTTC. It encodes CASRRPGLALQETQYF.

The gene calls are TRBV2 and TRBJ1-2; maybe TRBD1 (5 bases). The germline CDR1 and CDR2 sequences are SNHLY and FYNNEI. The V end was cut by 0 bases, the J end by 8 bases, with 22 bases between. The CDR3 spans 17 residues. The CDR3 here is CASSEAREGLPPRGYTF. DNA of the CDR3: TGTGCCAGCAGTGAAGCGCGGGAGGGGCTGCCCCCTAGGGGCTACACCTTC. Filled out from reference TRBV2 and TRBJ1-2, the complete variable domain reads EPEVTQTPSHQVTQMGQEVILRCVPISNHLYFYWYRQILGQKVEFLVSFYNNEISEKSEIFDDQFSVERPDGSNFTLKIRSTKLEDSAMYFCASSEAREGLPPRGYTFGSGTRLTVV.

The J gene is TRBJ1-2, the V gene TRBV25-1, with D maybe TRBD1 (5 bases). Germline-derived CDR1 and CDR2 are MGHDK and SYGVNS. There are 13 residues in the CDR3. The V end lost 2 bases, the J end lost 5 bases, and 9 bases lay between the germline ends. The CDR3 region is CASSEMGGYGYTF. CDR3 in DNA: TGTGCCAGCAGTGAAATGGGGGGGTATGGCTACACCTTC.

The chain couples TRBV5-1 to TRBJ2-5, with D uncertain. The germline gives CDR1 SGHRS, CDR2 YFSETQ. The V end lost 3 bases, the J end lost 5 bases, and 11 bases lay between the germline ends. The CDR3 totals 13 residues. CDR3 nucleotides: TGCGCCAGCAGCTGGGGTAGCAGGGAGACCCAGTACTTC. Its translation: CASSWGSRETQYF.

The chain carries TRBV2 and TRBJ1-3; D is uncertain. Per germline, CDR1 SNHLY and CDR2 FYNNEI. The germline V and J ends were trimmed by 2 bases and 2 bases, with 16 bases remaining between them. This CDR3 region has 17 residues. Here the CDR3 reads CASSENPGALTGNTIYF. CDR3 nucleotide sequence: TGTGCCAGCAGTGAAAATCCGGGAGCATTAACTGGAAACACCATATATTTT.

V is TRBV5-1 and J is TRBJ2-7; 9 nucleotides match TRBD1. This CDR3 is built from 15 residues. CDR1 is SGHRS and CDR2 is YFSETQ in the germline V gene. V gave up 5 bases and J gave up 1 base; unmatched junction bases: 7. The CDR3 is CASRTGTGISYEQYF. CDR3 coding DNA: TGCGCCAGCAGGACCGGGACAGGGATTTCCTACGAGCAGTACTTC.

A few counts support this clone. The gene calls are TRBV18 and TRBJ2-3; the D call may be TRBD1 or TRBD2 (6 bases each). Deletions cut 0 bases from V and 0 bases from J, with 13 bases between. Germline V gene sequence: CDR1 KGHSH, CDR2 LQKENI. This CDR3 contains 17 residues. The CDR3 region is CASSPPRTGRSTDTQYF. The CDR3 coding sequence is TGTGCCAGCTCACCACCGAGAACAGGGAGGAGCACAGATACGCAGTATTTT.

This chain links TRBV7-9 with TRBJ1-1; D not certain. The CDR3 spans 13 residues. Germline V gives CDR1 SEHNR, CDR2 FQNEAQ (reference sequence). Trimming cost V 5 bases and J 0 bases, with 7 bases left between them. The CDR3 loop is CASSPTMNTEAFF. CDR3 coding DNA: TGTGCCAGCAGCCCCACTATGAACACTGAAGCTTTCTTT.

This chain links TRBV15 with TRBJ2-7; D remains unclear. V lost 0 bases, J lost 0 bases, and 12 bases lay in between. The CDR3 covers 16 residues. Looked up from germline, CDR1 is LNHNV and CDR2 is YYDKDF (reference sequence). The CDR3 protein is CATSREPDGPSYEQYF. CDR3 in DNA: TGTGCCACCAGCAGAGAACCTGACGGGCCCTCCTACGAGCAGTACTTC.

The sample holds a few counts of this clone. The genes are TRBV3-1 (or the pseudogene TRBV3-2) and TRBJ2-2; possible D gene TRBD1, 5 bases. Trimming shortened V by 1 base and J by 7 bases, and 13 bases separated the two germline ends. Per the germline V gene, CDR1 is LGHDT and CDR2 is YNNKEL (reference sequence). The CDR3 spans 15 residues. The CDR3 DNA follows: TGTGCCAGCAGCCAAGCCAGGGTCAATGGCGGGGAGCTGTTTTTT. It encodes CASSQARVNGGELFF.